The 8 T cell receptor beta chains below come from one sample, sequenced in a study of blood T cell repertoires in COVID-19. Clones were sequenced by immunoSEQ multiplex PCR, and TCRdb holds only the in-frame ones, with some missing. The top ten hold roughly 10% of the sample, which has about 180,000 clones, approximately 78% seen once. Sequences were obtained from peripheral blood. These TCRs come from an elderly woman with COVID-19, enrolled during active disease.

This clone was found a few times. The chain links TRBV9 to TRBJ2-7, with 13 nucleotides matching TRBD2. The J segment lost 7 bases and the V segment lost 4 bases, leaving 11 bases of the junction unmatched. The germline V gene has CDR1 SGDLS and CDR2 YYNGEE. This CDR3 comprises 16 residues. CDR3: CASSPHRLAGGEEQYF. CDR3 coding DNA: TGTGCCAGCAGCCCTCACCGACTAGCGGGAGGAGAAGAGCAGTACTTC.

This clone has ten or more counts. The chain employs TRBV4-2 and TRBJ1-2, with 9 bases fitting TRBD1. Looked up from germline, CDR1 is LGHNA and CDR2 is YNFKEQ. Losses at the gene ends were 5 bases for V and 7 bases for J; bases not matched to a gene: 11. The CDR3 has 15 residues. The CDR3 reads CASSSPGQGKIGYTF. CDR3 bases: TGTGCCAGCAGCTCACCGGGACAGGGTAAAATTGGCTACACCTTC.

The chain joins TRBV10-3 to TRBJ2-1; TRBD2 agrees at 9 bases. This CDR3 region has 16 residues. The J segment lost 5 bases and the V segment lost 8 bases, leaving 13 bases of the junction unmatched. Looked up from germline, CDR1 is ENHRY and CDR2 is SYGVKD. Here the CDR3 DNA reads TGTGCCATCGCCCTGGGGGCGGGGGGGGTCCACAATGAGCAGTTCTTC. Protein: CAIALGAGGVHNEQFF.

This rearrangement joins TRBV2 to TRBJ2-7; D is uncertain. The CDR3 is made up of 13 amino acids. The ends were cut back, 1 base at V and 4 bases at J, with 8 bases in the middle. Germline-derived CDR1 and CDR2 are SNHLY and FYNNEI. CDR3 loop: CASSEEILYEQYF. DNA for the CDR3: TGTGCCAGCAGTGAAGAGATACTTTACGAGCAGTACTTC.

The rearrangement uses TRBV30 and TRBJ2-7; possibly TRBD2 for D (6 bases). Germline CDR1 and CDR2: GTSNPN and SVGIG (reference sequence). There are 12 residues in the CDR3. V was pared by 2 bases and J by 4 bases, with 9 bases between. CDR3: CAWSPRGYEQYF. In nucleotides, the CDR3 is TGTGCCTGGAGTCCCCGGGGGTACGAGCAGTACTTC.

This clone has a single count. The rearrangement joins TRBV11-1 to TRBJ1-1; 7 nucleotides line up with TRBD1. J was trimmed by 1 base and V by 6 bases; bases with no gene match: 5. CDR3 size: 14 residues. The V gene's germline CDR1 is SGHAT and CDR2 FQDESV (reference sequence). The CDR3 nucleotides read TGTGCCAGCAGTTCTGACAGGGCGAACACTGAAGCTTTCTTT. It specifies CASSSDRANTEAFF.

The sample holds a few counts of this clone. V and J are TRBV19 and TRBJ1-5; D is ambiguous. The CDR3 is made up of 15 amino acids. Germline-derived CDR1 and CDR2 are LNHDA and SQIVND (reference sequence). Trimming took 5 bases from V and 4 from J, leaving 15 bases between them. The DNA for the CDR3 is TGTGCCAGTAGTTCGGACGGAGGCTGGAATCAGCCCCAGCATTTT. This codes for CASSSDGGWNQPQHF.

This chain uses TRBV29-1 with TRBJ2-5; 10 bases align to TRBD1. The ends lost 0 bases at V and 3 bases at J; junction bases unmatched: 4. The germline gives CDR1 SQVTM, CDR2 ANQGSEA. The CDR3 loop spans 15 amino acids. The CDR3 DNA reads TGCAGCGTTGAAGATCCTGGACAGGGGGAAGAGACCCAGTACTTC. It specifies CSVEDPGQGEETQYF.